Sequencing of this T cell receptor (beta chain) was carried out in a study of blood T cell repertoires in COVID-19 (dated by TCRdb to the early 2020s). Looking at the study overall: Samples covering the acute and convalescent phases of COVID-19 were provided by collaborators in the United States, Italy and Spain. A freely available public database, intended as a resource for researchers studying the immune response to SARS-CoV-2, is where the repertoires were released. The material from the prospective study consisted of cDNA or gDNA derived from T cells, B-cell-depleted T cells, or PBMCs. Samples came from the ongoing ImmuneRACE study (first 160 participants) plus 1,254 subjects from 6 global collaborators. HLA class I and class II types, where available, came from metadata supplied by the sample provider rather than from assay-based typing. Deeply sampled blood TCRbeta repertoires from subjects exposed to, actively infected with, or recovered from COVID-19 were included in the dataset. Nearly every sample came with metadata listing a de-identified subject ID, COVID-19 status, age in years and sex.

The immunoSEQ Assay, a bias-controlled multiplex PCR, was used to amplify TCRbeta CDR3 regions from genomic DNA. As for the original processing: The number of nucleated cells in each sample was estimated from the amplification of reference gene primers within the assay. Sequence reads were collapsed and filtered to measure the absolute abundance of every unique TCRbeta CDR3 rearrangement. For each sample, productive Simpson clonality was calculated as the square root of Simpson's diversity index across productive rearrangements. The immuneACCESS repertoire file appears here via TCRdb, limited to in-frame rearrangements. These files lack a portion of the clones; in checked studies, under half of the deficit traces to unresolved V genes, and the cause of the others is not known. That table is the source of V, J and clone size, and D and trimming were worked out from the DNA. The sample records roughly 300,000 clones, around 90% of which are singletons. The ten top clones hold around 1.1% of the sample.

The germline ends are 10 bases apart after V is trimmed by 0 bases and J by 4 bases. The CDR3 covers 15 residues, taking in both the cysteine and the phenylalanine. The only DNA kept is the CDR3, 45 bases in frame from the first base. CDR1 and CDR2 are drawn from the germline V gene: SGDLS, YYNGEE. The paper as a whole reports these results and caveats: How much clinical and demographic metadata was included differed by source and by participant, and the metadata was provided uncurated.

In the prospective study, participants were about 18 to 95 years old, resided in 20 to 30 geographic areas of the United States, and were enrolled through a virtual design. In the prospective study, cohorts were assigned on the basis of participant-reported clinical history obtained from a screening survey and a study questionnaire. For ImmuneRACE Cohort 3, a participant was defined as recovered based on two consecutive negative NP/OP PCR tests, clearance by a healthcare professional, or resolution of symptoms. Each participant in the prospective study had whole blood, serum and a nasopharyngeal or oropharyngeal swab collected by mobile phlebotomists. Additional blood draws and questionnaires over an approximately two-month period could optionally be provided by prospective study participants. Blood samples from the prospective study were shipped frozen or at room temperature prior to DNA extraction.

As regards this clone: The antigen this receptor binds is unknown. No per-base quality is available; no much larger clone lies one base away.

Sample: PBMCs or T cells enriched from blood (not recorded which). This chain joins TRBV9 to TRBJ1-4; no D segment can be confidently identified. This sequence originates from a woman between 25 and 40 years old who had recovered from COVID-19. The CDR3 amino acid sequence is: CASSVAPEVNEKLFF. The DNA is as follows: TGTGCCAGCAGCGTAGCGCCAGAGGTTAATGAAAAACTGTTTTTT. Reference TRBV9 and TRBJ1-4 genes cover what lies past the CDR3, so the full variable domain is DSGVTQTPKHLITATGQRVTLRCSPRSGDLSVYWYQQSLDQGLQFLIQYYNGEERAKGNILERFSAQQFPDLHSELNLSSLELGDSALYFCASSVAPEVNEKLFFGSGTQLSVL.